The 8 T cell receptor beta chains reported below all come from one sample, sequenced in a study of T cells in Graves' hyperthyroidism and ophthalmopathy. The CDR3 regions of TCR beta were amplified from RNA transcripts. HTBI primers were employed in a first-round RT-PCR of the TCR CDR3. From the multiplex PCR reads, TCRdb called clonotypes with MiXCR, one entry per CDR3 protein. The sample has about 840,000 distinct CDR3 sequences; roughly 40% are singletons. Sequenced sample: blood. Source of these receptors: a man between 18 and 29 years old with Graves' hyperthyroidism.

This clonotype was seen many times. The chain recombines TRBV29-1 with TRBJ2-7; D is unresolved. Trimming removed 3 bases from V and 2 bases from J, with 8 bases in between. Germline CDR1 SQVTM, CDR2 ANQGSEA. There are 12 residues in the CDR3. The CDR3, as DNA: TGCAGCGTTGAGGACGGAACCTACGAGCAGTACTTC. Encoded protein: CSVEDGTYEQYF.

This clonotype has a single count. In DNA, the CDR3 is TGTGCCAGCAGCAAACAAGCGGGGGGAGAGACCCAGTACTTC. Residues: CASSKQAGGETQYF. J is TRBJ2-5 and V is TRBV7-9; TRBD2 matches at 9 bases. The V gene's germline CDR1 is SEHNR and CDR2 FQNEAQ (reference sequence). There are 14 residues in the CDR3. V trimming: 5 bases; J trimming: 4 bases; junction bases outside the gene matches: 5.

This clonotype was recorded a few times. This rearrangement joins TRBV5-6 to TRBJ2-7; 10 positions agree with TRBD2. CDR3 size: 15 residues. V shed 0 bases, J shed 6 bases, and the junction held 6 bases outside the gene matches. CDR1 is SGHDT and CDR2 is YYEEEE in the germline V gene. CDR3 sequence (DNA): TGTGCCAGCAGCTTGGCTGCTAGCGGGAGCTCCGAGCAGTACTTC. Its protein product is CASSLAASGSSEQYF.

V gene TRBV12-3 or TRBV12-4 combines with J gene TRBJ1-2; 7 bases are shared with TRBD1. The CDR3 consists of 16 residues. V shed 6 bases and J 2 bases; nucleotides not matched to a gene: 12. CDR3: CASSPIYGQANYGYTF. In nucleotides, the CDR3 is TGTGCCAGCAGCCCCATCTATGGACAGGCAAACTATGGCTACACCTTC.

A word on this clonotype: The CDR3 end shows no conserved phenylalanine or tryptophan, and so a read error is likely. The chain is built from TRBV20-1 and TRBJ2-7; D is tentatively TRBD1 or TRBD2 (6 bases each). The CDR3 has 14 amino acids. Trimming pared 1 base from V and 1 base from J, leaving 11 bases between. The germline CDR1 and CDR2 sequences are DFQATT and SNEGSKA (reference sequence). CDR3: CSARAGAGSYEQYL. Written as DNA, the CDR3 is TGCAGTGCTAGAGCGGGGGCGGGTTCCTACGAGCAGTACCTC.

This clonotype appeared many times. V and J are TRBV5-1 and TRBJ1-1, with D hard to call. V lost 5 bases, J lost 1 base, and 12 bases lay in between. Germline loops: CDR1 SGHRS, CDR2 YFSETQ. The CDR3 runs to 14 residues. The CDR3 DNA sequence: TGCGCCAGCAGTCCCCAGCCCTCGAACACTGAAGCTTTCTTT. It is translated as CASSPQPSNTEAFF.

This clonotype was picked up a small number of times. The chain couples TRBV19 to TRBJ2-7; 12 nucleotides align to TRBD2. J was trimmed by 4 bases and V by 10 bases; bases with no gene match: 5. Per germline, CDR1 LNHDA and CDR2 SQIVND (reference sequence). This CDR3 region has 13 residues. CDR3 region: CATRTSGNYEQYF. The DNA for the CDR3 is TGTGCCACCCGGACTAGCGGGAATTACGAGCAGTACTTC.

In the case of this clonotype: It may be a read error: a sequence one base away is much more abundant. This chain joins TRBV10-2 and TRBJ1-1, with a tentative D call TRBD1 (6 bases). The germline V and J ends were trimmed by 3 bases and 4 bases, with 12 bases remaining between them. CDR3 size: 14 residues. CDR1 and CDR2 (germline): WSHSY, SAAADI. The CDR3 region is CASSDGGPRTEAFF. The CDR3 DNA reads as TGCGCCAGCAGTGATGGGGGGCCGCGCACTGAAGCTTTCTTT.